Presented here are 19 T cell receptor beta chains from one specimen sequenced in a study of cytomegalovirus exposure and HLA in healthy donors. The PCR contained 60 Vbeta and 13 Jbeta primers. Repertoires were generated with immunoSEQ multiplex PCR, while TCRdb's copy carries only in-frame clones and drops some. The sample yields tens of thousands of clones, of which the top ten take up 25% to 30%. The sample comprised PBMCs. The receptor set was obtained from a man between 40 and 49 years old in good health and CMV-seropositive.

Of note for this clone: The same CDR3 is also encoded by other DNA sequences in this sample. This chain uses TRBV18 with TRBJ2-3; D gene ambiguous. The germline V and J ends were trimmed by 3 bases and 5 bases, with 6 bases remaining between them. The CDR3 has 12 residues. CDR1 is KGHSH and CDR2 is LQKENI in the germline V gene. The CDR3 coding sequence is TGTGCCAGCTCACCTTCAGGAGATACGCAGTATTTT. It encodes CASSPSGDTQYF.

The J gene is TRBJ2-7, the V gene TRBV18; 7 bases match TRBD2. With 3 bases clipped from V and 1 base from J, the junction kept 3 bases outside the gene matches. From germline, CDR1 is KGHSH and CDR2 LQKENI. The CDR3 spans 14 residues. The CDR3 is CASSPSSGSYEQYF. The CDR3 bases are TGTGCCAGCTCACCCTCTAGCGGTTCCTACGAGCAGTACTTC.

CDR3 amino acids: CASSLGPAGTQYF. DNA for the CDR3: TGTGCCAGCAGCTTAGGGCCCGCGGGGACCCAGTACTTC. The gene calls are TRBV7-9 and TRBJ2-5; D might be TRBD2 (5 bases). The germline V gene has CDR1 SEHNR and CDR2 FQNEAQ (reference sequence). This CDR3 has 13 residues. The V and J ends lost 1 base and 7 bases respectively, with 10 bases between them. Complete variable domain (other parts from reference TRBV7-9 and TRBJ2-5): DTGVSQNPRHKITKRGQNVTFRCDPISEHNRLYWYRQTLGQGPEFLTYFQNEAQLEKSRLLSDRFSAERPKGSFSTLEIQRTEQGDSAMYLCASSLGPAGTQYFGPGTRLLVL.

The CDR3 DNA reads as TGTGCCAGCAGTTTATCCCCTTCGAACACTGAAGCTTTCTTT. Translated, it gives CASSLSPSNTEAFF. The gene calls are TRBV27 and TRBJ1-1; no clear D gene. Between the trimmed V and J ends, which lost 0 bases and 1 base, there was a span of 6 bases. Germline CDR1 reads MNHEY; CDR2 reads SMNVEV (reference sequence). The CDR3 sequence is 14 residues long.

The chain couples TRBV2 to TRBJ1-6; D gene uncertain. There are 12 residues in the CDR3. Germline values: CDR1 SNHLY, CDR2 FYNNEI. V was cut by 6 bases and J by 14 bases, with 14 bases left in between. CDR3 coding DNA: TGTGCCAGCAGATGGCACCCCGACACCCTCCACTTT. The encoded protein is CASRWHPDTLHF.

The CDR3 coding sequence is TGTGCCAGCAGCTTAGAACTAGCGGGAACCCCAGAGAATGAGCAGTTCTTC. This gives the protein CASSLELAGTPENEQFF. This rearrangement joins TRBV13 to TRBJ2-1; 10 bases align to TRBD2. J gave up 7 bases and V 1 base, and 10 bases lay outside the gene matches. This CDR3 is built from 17 residues. Germline V gives CDR1 PRHDT, CDR2 FYEKMQ (reference sequence).

This chain uses TRBV6-5 with TRBJ1-2; D is unclear. The V gene's germline CDR1 is MNHEY and CDR2 SVGAGI. The CDR3 totals 11 residues. V was pared by 6 bases and J by 7 bases, with 9 bases between. CDR3 region: CASREGGGYTF. For the CDR3, the DNA is TGTGCCAGCAGAGAGGGCGGTGGCTACACCTTC.

The chain carries TRBV11-2 and TRBJ1-2; D unclear. The germline V and J ends were trimmed by 0 bases and 4 bases, with 9 bases remaining between them. Germline assignment: CDR1 SGHAT and CDR2 FQNNGV. The CDR3 is 14 amino acids. The CDR3 protein is CASSLDRHGYGYTF. The CDR3 coding sequence is TGTGCCAGCAGCTTAGACAGACACGGCTATGGCTACACCTTC.

This chain joins TRBV30 and TRBJ2-7; 9 nucleotides align to TRBD1. This CDR3 spans 14 amino acids. Germline V CDR1 and CDR2: GTSNPN, SVGIG (reference sequence). The V and J ends lost 3 bases and 3 bases, in that order; junction bases with no gene match: 6. DNA of the CDR3: TGTGCCTGGAGCGCGCCGGGACAGGGCTACGAGCAGTACTTC. Its protein product is CAWSAPGQGYEQYF.

The rearrangement links TRBV12-5 to TRBJ2-1; 11 bases are shared with TRBD2. Germline assignment: CDR1 LGHNT and CDR2 FRNRAP. Trimming at V came to 0 bases and at J to 1 base, leaving 5 bases not matched to a gene. The CDR3 contains 18 residues. CDR3 in DNA: TGTGCTAGTGGTTTGGTTACTAGCGGGAGTAGGTCCTACAATGAGCAGTTCTTC. It codes for CASGLVTSGSRSYNEQFF.

V is TRBV19 and J is TRBJ2-7; 7 bases align to TRBD1. The CDR3 is 14 amino acids. The J segment lost 2 bases and the V segment lost 5 bases, leaving 6 bases of the junction unmatched. The germline CDR1 and CDR2 sequences are LNHDA and SQIVND (reference sequence). The CDR3 DNA reads as TGTGCCAGTAGTTTGGGACAGTCAACCTACGAGCAGTACTTC. It encodes CASSLGQSTYEQYF.

The chain carries TRBV19 and TRBJ2-7; D unclear. Trimming pared 5 bases from V and 0 bases from J, leaving 11 bases between. This CDR3 contains 14 residues. Germline V gene data show CDR1 as LNHDA and CDR2 as SQIVND (reference sequence). CDR3 sequence: CASSLQDSSYEQYF. In DNA form, the CDR3 reads TGTGCCAGTAGTTTGCAGGATTCCTCCTACGAGCAGTACTTC.

This chain links TRBV7-9 with TRBJ2-5; tentative D call: TRBD1 (6 bases). V was trimmed by 3 bases and J by 4 bases, leaving 12 bases between them. This CDR3 region has 14 residues. CDR1 and CDR2 from the germline V gene are SEHNR and FQNEAQ (reference sequence). The CDR3 DNA is TGTGCCAGCAGCTTGGAGACAGGTAGAGAGACCCAGTACTTC. It translates to CASSLETGRETQYF.

CDR3 amino acids: CASSPGGTEAFF. The CDR3 DNA reads as TGCGCCAGCAGCCCCGGGGGCACTGAAGCTTTCTTT. The chain recombines TRBV5-1 with TRBJ1-1; D is possibly TRBD1 (5 bases). CDR1 is SGHRS, CDR2 YFSETQ, per germline. V gave up 4 bases and J gave up 4 bases, with 8 bases separating them. The CDR3 spans 12 residues.

The chain recombines TRBV10-3 with TRBJ2-7, with 10 bases identical to TRBD1. The CDR3 sequence is 14 residues long. Per germline, CDR1 ENHRY and CDR2 SYGVKD. With V trimmed by 8 bases and J by 2 bases, 6 bases remained unmatched. The CDR3 bases are TGTGCCATCGGGAGGGACAGGGGTACCTACGAGCAGTACTTC. Translation gives CAIGRDRGTYEQYF.

CDR3 amino acids: CASSIGLADYNEQFF. CDR3 in DNA: TGTGCCAGTAGTATCGGACTAGCAGATTACAATGAGCAGTTCTTC. The chain links TRBV19 to TRBJ2-1, with 8 bases fitting TRBD2. Unmatched junction bases numbered 5, after V lost 3 bases and J lost 4 bases. CDR3 size: 15 residues. Germline V lookup: CDR1 LNHDA, CDR2 SQIVND (reference sequence).

This rearrangement joins TRBV7-8 to TRBJ2-1, with D perhaps TRBD1 (5 bases). V was clipped by 4 bases and J by 10 bases, with 14 bases between them. The CDR3 runs 13 residues. In germline, CDR1 is SGHVS, CDR2 FQNEAQ. The CDR3 reads CASSSALAGEQFF. In DNA, the CDR3 is TGTGCCAGCAGCTCGGCCCTCGCAGGGGAGCAGTTCTTC.

V is TRBV10-2 and J is TRBJ2-5, with TRBD2 as a possible D gene (6 bases). Trimming removed 0 bases from V and 4 bases from J, with 18 bases in between. Germline V gene data show CDR1 as WSHSY and CDR2 as SAAADI. This CDR3 comprises 17 residues. The CDR3 is CASSESTTGWRGETQYF. Written as DNA, the CDR3 is TGCGCCAGCAGTGAGTCGACGACGGGGTGGAGGGGAGAGACCCAGTACTTC.

The chain combines TRBV27 with TRBJ1-2; 9 bases map to TRBD1. Germline assignment: CDR1 MNHEY and CDR2 SMNVEV (reference sequence). The length of the CDR3 is 11 residues. Trimming at V came to 11 bases and at J to 7 bases, leaving 5 bases not matched to a gene. CDR3 nucleotide sequence: TGTGCCTGTGGGACAGGGCTTGGCTACACCTTC. Residues: CACGTGLGYTF.